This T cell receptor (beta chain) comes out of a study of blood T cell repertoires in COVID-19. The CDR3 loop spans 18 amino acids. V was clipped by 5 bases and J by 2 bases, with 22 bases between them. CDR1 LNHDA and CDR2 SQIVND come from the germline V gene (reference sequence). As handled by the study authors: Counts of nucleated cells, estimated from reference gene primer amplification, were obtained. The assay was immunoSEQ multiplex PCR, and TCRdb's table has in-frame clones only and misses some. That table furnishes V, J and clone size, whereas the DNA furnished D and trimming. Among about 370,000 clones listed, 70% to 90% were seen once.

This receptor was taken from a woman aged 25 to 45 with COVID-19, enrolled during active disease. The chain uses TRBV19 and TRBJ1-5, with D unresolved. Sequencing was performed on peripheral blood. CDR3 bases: TGTGCCAGTAGTGCCGAACGGAGGCCTGCCTCGCGCAATCAGCCCCAGCATTTT. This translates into CASSAERRPASRNQPQHF.